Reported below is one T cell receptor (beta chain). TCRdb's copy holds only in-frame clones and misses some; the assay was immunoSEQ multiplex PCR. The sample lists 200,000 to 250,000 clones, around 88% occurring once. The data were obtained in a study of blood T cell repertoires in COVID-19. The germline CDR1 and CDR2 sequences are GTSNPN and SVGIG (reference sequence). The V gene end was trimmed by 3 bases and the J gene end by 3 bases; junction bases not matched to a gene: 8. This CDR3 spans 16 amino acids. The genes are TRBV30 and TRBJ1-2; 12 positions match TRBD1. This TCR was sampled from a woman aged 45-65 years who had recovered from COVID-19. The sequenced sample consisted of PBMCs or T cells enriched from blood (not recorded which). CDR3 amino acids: CAWRSKGTGGDYGYTF. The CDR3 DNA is TGTGCCTGGAGATCCAAGGGGACAGGGGGCGACTATGGCTACACCTTC.